This T cell receptor beta chain was documented in a study of blood T cells in healthy people across ages. Study-level findings and limits: There were more naive CD4+ cells and higher diversity in long-lived donors than in aged donors.

Primers used in a second PCR of about 6 to 11 cycles were a sample-barcoded 5' primer and a J-beta primer mix. Each cDNA was tagged by a template-switch adaptor containing 12 random nucleotides. TCRdb reprocessed the 5' RACE reads via MiXCR and lists one record per CDR3 protein. The sample includes 1,500,000 or so distinct CDR3 sequences, around 40% of them seen just once. This CDR3 is 14 amino acids long. Germline V CDR1 and CDR2: MNHEY, SVGAGI. A note on this clonotype: Its target is not known. At one boundary the junction diverges from the germline segment, which might be a read error.

The sample was blood. The TCR was taken from a woman aged 18-30 years in good health. The chain uses TRBV6-5 and TRBJ2-1; 8 bases align to TRBD1. CDR3 sequence reads: CASSRDRGYDEQFF. The CDR3 region has the DNA TGTGCCAGCAGCAGAGACAGGGGCTACGATGAGCAGTTCTTC.